This TCR beta chain was retrieved from a study of blood T cells in healthy people across ages. V lost 1 base and J lost 7; bases outside the gene matches: 8. The CDR3 runs 16 residues. CDR1 is SGHTA and CDR2 is FQGNSA in the germline V gene. A second PCR of roughly 7 to 11 cycles used a sample-barcoded 5' primer and a J-beta primer mix. TCRdb fed the 5' RACE reads into MiXCR, producing one record per CDR3 protein. Here the sample spans some 690,000 distinct CDR3 sequences, 20% to 25% being singletons. The table lists this clonotype with a few counts. Total RNA, at least 5.5 micrograms per sample, came from PBMCs.

Sequencing was done on a sample of blood. This chain uses TRBV7-2 with TRBJ2-7; 12 bases match TRBD2. The receptor's source is a man between 65 and 79 years old in good health. The CDR3 coding sequence is TGTGCCAGCAGCTTAGACTGGACTAGCGGGGTTTTGGAGCAGTACGTC. Protein: CASSLDWTSGVLEQYV.